This T cell receptor (beta chain) emerged from a study of T cells in Graves' hyperthyroidism and ophthalmopathy. This CDR3 has 17 residues. The germline gives CDR1 LNHDA, CDR2 SQIVND (reference sequence). V was shortened by 9 bases and J by 4 bases, with 27 bases between the two germline ends. Newly diagnosed hyperthyroidism, duration under 2 months, in patients aged 18 to 65. Amplification targeted TCR beta CDR3 regions from RNA transcripts. With the HTBI primer set, the TCR CDR3 went through a first round of RT-PCR. TCRdb re-derived calls from the multiplex PCR reads in MiXCR, one entry per CDR3 protein. The sample records under 700,000 distinct CDR3 sequences, roughly 17% being singletons.

This clonotype originated in a young woman with Graves' hyperthyroidism. The chain couples TRBV19 to TRBJ1-2, with D maybe TRBD1 (5 bases). Source material: blood. The chain's CDR3 is CASGRPLAGRGAYGYTF. The CDR3 nucleotides are TGTGCCAGCGGAAGACCACTGGCGGGTAGAGGGGCCTATGGCTACACCTTC.